This TCR beta chain was recovered during a study of blood T cell repertoires in COVID-19. Study at large: Acute and convalescent COVID-19 specimens originated in the United States, Italy and Spain. PBMCs, B-cell-depleted T cells, or T cells provided the cDNA or gDNA that made up the material.

The V gene's germline CDR1 is SNHLY and CDR2 FYNNEI. This CDR3 is built from 11 residues. Trimming removed 8 bases from V and 4 bases from J, with 8 bases in between. In its sample, this clone was seen once. Under the authors' procedure: Amplification from reference gene primers served as the basis for estimated nucleated cell counts. Here immunoSEQ multiplex PCR was the method, and the copy in TCRdb shows in-frame clones only, minus some. The DNA gave D and trimming, while V, J and clone size come from that table. The profile shows over 100,000 clones, about four fifths of them singletons. The chain is built from TRBV2 and TRBJ2-5; D is possibly TRBD2 (5 bases). The TCR originated in a woman in her fifties or sixties with acute or convalescent COVID-19. Sequenced material: peripheral blood. For the CDR3, the DNA is TGTGCCAGCTGGAGGACAGAGACCCAGTACTTC. It codes for CASWRTETQYF.